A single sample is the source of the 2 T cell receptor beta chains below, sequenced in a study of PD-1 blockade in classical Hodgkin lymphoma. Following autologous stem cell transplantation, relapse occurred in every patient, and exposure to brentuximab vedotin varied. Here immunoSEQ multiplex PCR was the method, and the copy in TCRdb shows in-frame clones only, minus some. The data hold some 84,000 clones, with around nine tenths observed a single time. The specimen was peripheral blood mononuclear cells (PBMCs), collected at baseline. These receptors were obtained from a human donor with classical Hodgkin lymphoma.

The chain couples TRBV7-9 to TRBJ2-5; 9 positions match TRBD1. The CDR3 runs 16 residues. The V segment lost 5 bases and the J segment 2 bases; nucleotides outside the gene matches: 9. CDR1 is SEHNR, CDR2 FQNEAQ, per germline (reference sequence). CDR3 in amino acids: CASSRGQGGRQETQYF. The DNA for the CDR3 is TGTGCCAGCAGCCGGGGACAGGGAGGTCGGCAAGAGACCCAGTACTTC.

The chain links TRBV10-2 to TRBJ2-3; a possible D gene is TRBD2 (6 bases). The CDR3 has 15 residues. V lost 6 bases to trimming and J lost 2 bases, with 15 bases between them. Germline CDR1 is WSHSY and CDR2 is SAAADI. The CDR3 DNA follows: TGCGCCAGCAGCCGCTGGGAGGTCAACACAGATACGCAGTATTTT. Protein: CASSRWEVNTDTQYF.